A selection of T cell receptor beta chains follows, all from one sample in a study of beta chain features in type 1 diabetes. Produced via immunoSEQ multiplex PCR; TCRdb's table is partial and in-frame only. The table shows a few hundred thousand clones, with approximately 13% occurring only once. The sample was naive CD4+ T cells from blood. The receptors were gathered from a woman younger than 30 with type 1 diabetes. Each CDR3 is given with its conserved first and last residue. Fields, in order: J gene, V gene, CDR3 protein.

>TRBJ2-7|TRBV11-1
CASSLSVSYEQYF
>TRBJ2-3|TRBV28
CASSSRQGGLTDTQYF
>TRBJ2-7|TRBV6-6
CASRPTDTLTYEQYF
>TRBJ2-1|TRBV27
CASNAPGLGPYNEQFF
>TRBJ2-1|TRBV5-1
CASSFLAGAGNEQFF
>TRBJ1-1|TRBV20-1
CSARRVDEAFF
>TRBJ2-5|TRBV11-2
CASSLSGTRQETQYF
>TRBJ2-1|TRBV9
CASSVSTIAGGEQFF
>TRBJ2-7|TRBV29-1
CSVLILRGSSYEQYF
>TRBJ2-7|TRBV28
CASGYSGQGDEQYF
>TRBJ2-3|TRBV5-1
CASSFGLAGAGGTQYF
>TRBJ2-7|TRBV7-2
CASSFQRGYEQYF
>TRBJ2-1|TRBV4-3
CASSQARLAGVGSYNEQFF
>TRBJ2-5|TRBV30
CAWSGTGVWETQYF
>TRBJ1-4|TRBV25-1
CASSELGAANEKLFF
>TRBJ2-5|TRBV7-9
CASSLGARGQGVATHF
>TRBJ2-2|TRBV18
CASSRITGEVTGELFF
>TRBJ2-5|TRBV6-6
CASSQDRGRETQYF
>TRBJ1-2|TRBV19
CASSIPGQGINGYTF
>TRBJ2-3|TRBV29-1
CSVGVGLPTDTQYF
>TRBJ2-1|TRBV4-3
CASSHVHGVTGGREQFF
>TRBJ2-1|TRBV5-6
CASSLISGSSYNEQFF
>TRBJ1-1|TRBV28
CASSRDRETEAFF
>TRBJ2-4|TRBV7-2
CASSLAGRGGTTDF
>TRBJ2-7|TRBV5-1
CASSLTGPYEQYF
>TRBJ2-1|TRBV21-1
CASSSGPPQAGGYNEQFF
>TRBJ2-4|TRBV18
CASSPPQLNIQYF
>TRBJ2-5|TRBV6-5
CASSTPDRGGETQYF
>TRBJ2-2|TRBV5-1
CASSLGGNTGELFF
>TRBJ1-1|TRBV29-1
CSVDQVNTEAFF
>TRBJ2-7|TRBV10-3
CAIRSLAASYEQYF
>TRBJ2-5|TRBV2
CASSAGGETQYF
>TRBJ1-2|TRBV27
CASSPRGNYGYTF
>TRBJ2-3|TRBV19
CASSTSQGGTDTQYF
>TRBJ2-7|TRBV5-1
CASSLRLTGLAGNYEQYF
>TRBJ2-1|TRBV6-5
CASSDRWGDEQFF
>TRBJ2-1|TRBV7-2
CASTLRRTLDEQFF
>TRBJ2-7|TRBV28
CASSSRLAGGGQYF
>TRBJ2-1|TRBV5-1
CASSLPYGTSGYNEQFF
>TRBJ2-1|TRBV19
CASSKSGTSRNEQFF
>TRBJ2-1|TRBV4-3
CASSQETASGSYEQFF
>TRBJ2-5|TRBV7-7
CASSSNPTGPETQYF